This T cell receptor (beta chain) was identified in a study of response to subunit inactivated influenza vaccine. Study results and caveats: Every seasonal influenza vaccination brings in few new T cells, the authors suggested.

Trimming took 4 bases from V and 5 from J, leaving 6 bases between them. Germline V CDR1 and CDR2: KGHSH, LQKENI. The CDR3 covers 12 residues. This clonotype was seen many times. Its cognate antigen is unknown. Each CDR3 protein is one row after TCRdb ran MiXCR on the RT-PCR reads. The sample carries about 580,000 distinct CDR3 sequences, around 15% recorded once. The TCR originated in a man aged 50 to 60 who received an inactivated influenza vaccine. Here the sequenced sample was PBMCs from blood, taken 11 to 12 days after vaccination. The chain recombines TRBV18 with TRBJ2-1; D gene uncertain. The CDR3 loop reads CASSRGNNEQFF. The CDR3 DNA follows: TGTGCCAGCTCACGAGGAAACAATGAGCAGTTCTTC.